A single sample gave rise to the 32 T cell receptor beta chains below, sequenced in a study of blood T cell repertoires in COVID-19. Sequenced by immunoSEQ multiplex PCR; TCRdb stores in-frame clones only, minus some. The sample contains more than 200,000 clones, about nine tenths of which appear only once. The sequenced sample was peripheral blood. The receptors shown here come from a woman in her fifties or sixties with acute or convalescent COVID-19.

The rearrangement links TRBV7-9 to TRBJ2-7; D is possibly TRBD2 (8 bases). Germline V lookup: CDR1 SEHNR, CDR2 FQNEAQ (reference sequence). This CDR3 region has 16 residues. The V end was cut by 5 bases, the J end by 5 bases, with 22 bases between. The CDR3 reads CASSPLTGREVNEQYF. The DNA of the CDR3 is TGTGCCAGCAGCCCCTTGACAGGGCGGGAGGTCAACGAGCAGTACTTC.

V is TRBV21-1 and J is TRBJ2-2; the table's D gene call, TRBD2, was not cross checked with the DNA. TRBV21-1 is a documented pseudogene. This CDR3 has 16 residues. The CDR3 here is CASTGTSGRGTGELFF. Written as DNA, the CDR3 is TGTGCCAGCACCGGCACTAGCGGGAGGGGCACCGGGGAGCTGTTTTTT.

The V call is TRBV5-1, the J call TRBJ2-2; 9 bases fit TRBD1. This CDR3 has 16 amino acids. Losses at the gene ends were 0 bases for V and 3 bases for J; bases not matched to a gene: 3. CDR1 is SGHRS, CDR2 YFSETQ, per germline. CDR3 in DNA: TGCGCCAGCAGCTTGGTGGACAGGGGACACACCGGGGAGCTGTTTTTT. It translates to CASSLVDRGHTGELFF.

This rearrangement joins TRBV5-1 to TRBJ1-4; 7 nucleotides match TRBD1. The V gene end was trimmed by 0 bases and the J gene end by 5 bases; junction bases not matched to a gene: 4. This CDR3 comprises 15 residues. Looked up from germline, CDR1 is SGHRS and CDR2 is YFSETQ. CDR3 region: CASSLEGTDNEKLFF. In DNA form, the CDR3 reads TGCGCCAGCAGCTTGGAAGGGACAGACAATGAAAAACTGTTTTTT.

The CDR3, as DNA: TGTGCCAGCAGCTTAGCGGCTAGTTCAGAGACCCAGTACTTC. Its translation is CASSLAASSETQYF. V gene TRBV7-2 combines with J gene TRBJ2-5, with D unresolved. V gave up 0 bases and J gave up 4 bases, with 9 bases separating them. CDR1 SGHTA and CDR2 FQGNSA come from the germline V gene. There are 14 residues in the CDR3.

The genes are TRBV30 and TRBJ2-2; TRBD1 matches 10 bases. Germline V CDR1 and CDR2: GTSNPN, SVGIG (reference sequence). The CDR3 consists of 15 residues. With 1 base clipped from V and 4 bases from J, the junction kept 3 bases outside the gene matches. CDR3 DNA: TGTGCCTGGAGTGAAAGGACAGGGGGCACCGGGGAGCTGTTTTTT. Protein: CAWSERTGGTGELFF.

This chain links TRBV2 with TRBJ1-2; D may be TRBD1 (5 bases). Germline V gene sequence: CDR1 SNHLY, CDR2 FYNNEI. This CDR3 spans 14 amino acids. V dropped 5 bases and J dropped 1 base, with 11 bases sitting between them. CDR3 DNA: TGTGCCAGCAGTCCAGGGATCCTTAACTATGGCTACACCTTC. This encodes CASSPGILNYGYTF.

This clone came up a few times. In DNA, the CDR3 is TGTGCCTGGAGCAGCGTGTCGGTTTACTATGGCTACACCTTC. This sequence encodes CAWSSVSVYYGYTF. The rearrangement joins TRBV30 to TRBJ1-2, with D hard to call. This CDR3 is 14 amino acids long. Looked up from germline, CDR1 is GTSNPN and CDR2 is SVGIG (reference sequence). V lost 3 bases to trimming and J lost 3 bases, with 14 bases between them.

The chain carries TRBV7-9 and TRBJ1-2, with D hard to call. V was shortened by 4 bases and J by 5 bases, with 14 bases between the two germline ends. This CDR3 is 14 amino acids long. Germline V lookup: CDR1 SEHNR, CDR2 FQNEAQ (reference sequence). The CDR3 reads CASSSIQRGYGYTF. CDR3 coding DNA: TGTGCCAGCAGCTCAATCCAGCGGGGATATGGCTACACCTTC.

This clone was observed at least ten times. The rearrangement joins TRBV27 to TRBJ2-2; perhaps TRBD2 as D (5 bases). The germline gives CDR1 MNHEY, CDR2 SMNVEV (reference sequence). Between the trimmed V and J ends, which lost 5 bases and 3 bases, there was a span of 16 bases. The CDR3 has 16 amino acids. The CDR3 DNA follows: TGTGCCAGCAGTACCCCGTTGAAGGGAGACACCGGGGAGCTGTTTTTT. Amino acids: CASSTPLKGDTGELFF.

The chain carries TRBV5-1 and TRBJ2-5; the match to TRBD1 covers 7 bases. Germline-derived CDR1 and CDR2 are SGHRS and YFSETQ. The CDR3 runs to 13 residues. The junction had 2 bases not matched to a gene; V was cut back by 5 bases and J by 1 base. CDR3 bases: TGCGCCAGCAGGGGGACAGTCCAAGAGACCCAGTACTTC. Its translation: CASRGTVQETQYF.

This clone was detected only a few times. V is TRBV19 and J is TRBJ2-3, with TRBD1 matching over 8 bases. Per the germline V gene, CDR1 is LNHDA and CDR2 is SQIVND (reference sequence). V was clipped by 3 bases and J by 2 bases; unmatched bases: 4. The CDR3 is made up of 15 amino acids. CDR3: CASSIGQGATDTQYF. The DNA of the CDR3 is TGTGCCAGTAGTATTGGACAGGGTGCCACAGATACGCAGTATTTT.

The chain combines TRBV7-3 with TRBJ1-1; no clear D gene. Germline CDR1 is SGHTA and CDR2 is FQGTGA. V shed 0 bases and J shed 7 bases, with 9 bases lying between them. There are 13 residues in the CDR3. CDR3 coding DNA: TGTGCCAGCAGCTTAACCGGGGAGGGTGAAGCTTTCTTT. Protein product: CASSLTGEGEAFF.

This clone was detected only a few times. The CDR3 nucleotides read TGCGCCAGCAGGGGGACCGGGACAGGGATCTATGAAGCTTTCTTT. Its translation is CASRGTGTGIYEAFF. The chain combines TRBV10-2 with TRBJ1-1; TRBD1 aligns across 9 bases. In germline, CDR1 is WSHSY, CDR2 SAAADI. Germline trimming cut 6 bases from V and 7 bases from J; bases unmatched to any gene: 12. This CDR3 has 15 residues.

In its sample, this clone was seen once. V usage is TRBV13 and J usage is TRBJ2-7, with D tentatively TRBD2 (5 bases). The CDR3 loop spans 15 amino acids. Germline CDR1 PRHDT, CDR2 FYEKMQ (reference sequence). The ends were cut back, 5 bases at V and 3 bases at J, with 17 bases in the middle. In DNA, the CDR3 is TGTGCCAGCAGCCTGTCCGGGGTGGGAGACTACGAGCAGTACTTC. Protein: CASSLSGVGDYEQYF. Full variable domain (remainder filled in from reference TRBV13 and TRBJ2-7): AAGVIQSPRHLIKEKRETATLKCYPIPRHDTVYWYQQGPGQDPQFLISFYEKMQSDKGSIPDRFSAQQFSDYHSELNMSSLELGDSALYFCASSLSGVGDYEQYFGPGTRLTVT.

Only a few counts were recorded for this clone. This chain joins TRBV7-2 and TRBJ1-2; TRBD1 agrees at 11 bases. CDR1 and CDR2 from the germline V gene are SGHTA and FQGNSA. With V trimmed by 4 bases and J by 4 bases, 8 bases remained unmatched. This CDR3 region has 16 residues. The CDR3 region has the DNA TGTGCCAGCAGCTCGGACAGGGGGCGCGGTGGCTATGGCTACACCTTC. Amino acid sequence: CASSSDRGRGGYGYTF.

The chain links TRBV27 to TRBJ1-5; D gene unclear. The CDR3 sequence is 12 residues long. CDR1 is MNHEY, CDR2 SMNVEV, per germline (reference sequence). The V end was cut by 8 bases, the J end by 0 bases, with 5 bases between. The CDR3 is CASWHSNQPQHF. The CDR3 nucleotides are TGTGCCAGCTGGCATAGCAATCAGCCCCAGCATTTT.

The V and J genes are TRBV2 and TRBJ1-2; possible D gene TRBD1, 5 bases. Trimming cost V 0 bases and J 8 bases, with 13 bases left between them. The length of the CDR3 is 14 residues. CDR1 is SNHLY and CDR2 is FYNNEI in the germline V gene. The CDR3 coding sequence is TGTGCCAGCAGTGAAGCATGGCAGGGCGTAGGCTACACCTTC. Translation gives CASSEAWQGVGYTF. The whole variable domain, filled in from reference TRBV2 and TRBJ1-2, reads EPEVTQTPSHQVTQMGQEVILRCVPISNHLYFYWYRQILGQKVEFLVSFYNNEISEKSEIFDDQFSVERPDGSNFTLKIRSTKLEDSAMYFCASSEAWQGVGYTFGSGTRLTVV.

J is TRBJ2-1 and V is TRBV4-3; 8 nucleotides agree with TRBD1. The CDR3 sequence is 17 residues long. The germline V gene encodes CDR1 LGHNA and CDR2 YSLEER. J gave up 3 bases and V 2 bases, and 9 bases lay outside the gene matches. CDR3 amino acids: CASSQYATGEDYNEQFF. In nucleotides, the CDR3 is TGCGCCAGCAGCCAATATGCGACAGGGGAGGACTACAATGAGCAGTTCTTC.

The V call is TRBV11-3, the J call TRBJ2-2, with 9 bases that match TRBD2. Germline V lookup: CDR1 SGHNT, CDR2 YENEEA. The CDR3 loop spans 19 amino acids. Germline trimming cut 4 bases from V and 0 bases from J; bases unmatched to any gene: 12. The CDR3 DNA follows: TGTGCCAGCAGCTGGCGACTTGGTAGCGGGGGCCCGAACACCGGGGAGCTGTTTTTT. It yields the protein CASSWRLGSGGPNTGELFF.

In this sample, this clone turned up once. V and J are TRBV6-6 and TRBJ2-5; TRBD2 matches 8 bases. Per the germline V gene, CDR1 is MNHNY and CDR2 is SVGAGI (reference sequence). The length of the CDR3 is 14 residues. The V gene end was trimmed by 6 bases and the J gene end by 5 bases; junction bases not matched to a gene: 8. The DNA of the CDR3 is TGTGCCAGCAGCCCCCTGAGCGGGGGTGAGACCCAGTACTTC. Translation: CASSPLSGGETQYF.

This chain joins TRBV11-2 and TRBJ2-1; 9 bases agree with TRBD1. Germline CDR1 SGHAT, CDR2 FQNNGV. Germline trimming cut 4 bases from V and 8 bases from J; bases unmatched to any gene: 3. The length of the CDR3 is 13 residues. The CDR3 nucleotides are TGTGCCAGCAGCTGGGACAGGGCGGATGAGCAGTTCTTC. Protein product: CASSWDRADEQFF. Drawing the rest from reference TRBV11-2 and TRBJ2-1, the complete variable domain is EAGVAQSPRYKIIEKRQSVAFWCNPISGHATLYWYQQILGQGPKLLIQFQNNGVVDDSQLPKDRFSAERLKGVDSTLKIQPAKLEDSAVYLCASSWDRADEQFFGPGTRLTVL.

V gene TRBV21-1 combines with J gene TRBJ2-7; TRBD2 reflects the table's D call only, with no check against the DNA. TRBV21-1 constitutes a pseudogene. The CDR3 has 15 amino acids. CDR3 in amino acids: CASSTPGGQTYEQYF. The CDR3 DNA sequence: TGTGCCAGCAGCACCCCCGGGGGGCAGACCTACGAGCAGTACTTC.

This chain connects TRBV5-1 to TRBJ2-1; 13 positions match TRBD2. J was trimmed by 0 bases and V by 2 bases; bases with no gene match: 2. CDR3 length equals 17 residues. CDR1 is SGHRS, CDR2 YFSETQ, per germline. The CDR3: CASSFWTSGSSYNEQFF. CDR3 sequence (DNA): TGCGCCAGCAGCTTCTGGACTAGCGGGAGCTCCTACAATGAGCAGTTCTTC.

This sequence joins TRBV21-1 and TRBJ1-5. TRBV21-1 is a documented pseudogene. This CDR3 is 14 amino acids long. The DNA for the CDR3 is TGTGCCAGCAGCGAACCGGGTCTGAGACAGCCCCAGCATTTT. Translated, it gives CASSEPGLRQPQHF.

The CDR3 DNA follows: TGTGCCTGGAGGACCCTCGGGGGAAACACCATATATTTT. Translating gives CAWRTLGGNTIYF. This chain links TRBV30 with TRBJ1-3; D is undetermined. The V end was cut by 3 bases, the J end by 4 bases, with 10 bases between. The CDR3 loop spans 13 amino acids. CDR1 is GTSNPN and CDR2 is SVGIG in the germline V gene (reference sequence).

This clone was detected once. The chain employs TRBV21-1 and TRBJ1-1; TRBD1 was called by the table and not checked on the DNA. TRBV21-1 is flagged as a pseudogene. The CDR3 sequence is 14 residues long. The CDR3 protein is CASSPDSLNTEAFF. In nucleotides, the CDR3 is TGTGCCAGCAGTCCTGACAGCCTGAACACTGAAGCTTTCTTT.

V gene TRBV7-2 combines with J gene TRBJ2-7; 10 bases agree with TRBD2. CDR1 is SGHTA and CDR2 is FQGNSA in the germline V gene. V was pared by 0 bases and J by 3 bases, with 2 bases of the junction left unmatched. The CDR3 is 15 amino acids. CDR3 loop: CASSLAASGSYEQYF. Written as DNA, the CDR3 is TGTGCCAGCAGCTTAGCTGCTAGCGGGAGCTACGAGCAGTACTTC.

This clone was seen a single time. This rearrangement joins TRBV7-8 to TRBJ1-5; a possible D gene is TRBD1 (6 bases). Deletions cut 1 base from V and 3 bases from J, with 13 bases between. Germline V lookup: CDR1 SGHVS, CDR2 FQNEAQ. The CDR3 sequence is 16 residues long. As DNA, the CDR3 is TGTGCCAGCAGCTTAGGAAATGGACAGCACAATCAGCCCCAGCATTTT. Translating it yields CASSLGNGQHNQPQHF.

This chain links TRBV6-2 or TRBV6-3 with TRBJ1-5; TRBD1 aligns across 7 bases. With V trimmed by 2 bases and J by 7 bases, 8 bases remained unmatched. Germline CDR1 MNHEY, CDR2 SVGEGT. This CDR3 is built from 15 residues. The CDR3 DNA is TGTGCCAGCAGTTACAACCTCAGGGGGAGGCAGCCCCAGCATTTT. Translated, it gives CASSYNLRGRQPQHF.

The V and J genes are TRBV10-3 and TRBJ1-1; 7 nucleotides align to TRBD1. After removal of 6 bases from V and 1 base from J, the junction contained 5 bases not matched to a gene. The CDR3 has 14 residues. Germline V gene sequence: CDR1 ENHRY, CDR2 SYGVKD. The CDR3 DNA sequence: TGTGCCATCAGGGACAGGTACGGGAACACTGAAGCTTTCTTT. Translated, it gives CAIRDRYGNTEAFF.

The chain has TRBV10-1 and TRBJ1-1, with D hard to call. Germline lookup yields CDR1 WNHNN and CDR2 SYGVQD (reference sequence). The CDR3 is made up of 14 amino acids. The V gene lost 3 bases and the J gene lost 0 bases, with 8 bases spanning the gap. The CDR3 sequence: CASSEEKMNTEAFF. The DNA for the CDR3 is TGCGCCAGCAGTGAAGAGAAAATGAACACTGAAGCTTTCTTT.